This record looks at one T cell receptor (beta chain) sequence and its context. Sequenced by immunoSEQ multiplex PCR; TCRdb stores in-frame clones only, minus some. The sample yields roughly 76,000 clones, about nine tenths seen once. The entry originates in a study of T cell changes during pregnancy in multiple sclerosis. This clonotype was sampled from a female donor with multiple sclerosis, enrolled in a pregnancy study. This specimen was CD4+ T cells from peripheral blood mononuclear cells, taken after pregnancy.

CDR3 loop: CASSFGNRNTGELFF. The CDR3, as DNA: TGTGCCAGCAGCTTCGGAAACAGGAACACCGGGGAGCTGTTTTTT. The rearrangement links TRBV7-2 to TRBJ2-2; unclear D gene. There are 15 residues in the CDR3. Germline V CDR1 and CDR2: SGHTA, FQGNSA. Trimming took 3 bases from V and 1 from J, leaving 9 bases between them.